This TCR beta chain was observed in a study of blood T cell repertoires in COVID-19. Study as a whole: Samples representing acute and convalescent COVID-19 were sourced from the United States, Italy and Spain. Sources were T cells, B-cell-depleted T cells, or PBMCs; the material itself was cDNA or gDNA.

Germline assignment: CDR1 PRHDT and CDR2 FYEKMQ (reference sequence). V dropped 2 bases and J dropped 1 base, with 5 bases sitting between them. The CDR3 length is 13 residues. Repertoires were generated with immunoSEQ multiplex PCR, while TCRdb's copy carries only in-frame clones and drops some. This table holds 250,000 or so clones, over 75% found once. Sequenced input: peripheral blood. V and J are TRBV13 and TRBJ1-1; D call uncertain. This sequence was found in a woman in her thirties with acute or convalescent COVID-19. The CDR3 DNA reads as TGTGCCAGCAGCTTAAACAGGAACACTGAAGCTTTCTTT. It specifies CASSLNRNTEAFF.